This T cell receptor (beta chain) emerged from a study of CD8 T cells in ankylosing spondylitis. Notes on the study in general: Disease-associated clones were reportedly significantly overrepresented in matched ankylosing spondylitis synovial fluid. Apparently characteristic of ankylosing spondylitis blood was a TCR beta motif (about 8 highly homologous variants).

In making TCR beta libraries, quantitative 5'-RACE with molecular barcodes was used. TCRdb itself ran the 5' RACE reads through MiXCR, one entry per CDR3 protein. The sample shows almost 250,000 distinct CDR3 sequences, 30% to 35% of them seen only once. This clonotype has a handful of counts. The antigen remains unidentified. Sequenced material: blood, either unsorted or a sorted T cell fraction (not recorded which). The origin of this receptor is a male donor with ankylosing spondylitis or in good health (not recorded which).

CDR3 loop: CASSLTLAPSTETQYF. The CDR3 DNA is TGTGCCAGCAGCCTCACACTAGCCCCCTCGACAGAGACCCAGTACTTC. This sequence joins TRBV4-2 and TRBJ2-5, with D possibly TRBD2 on 6 matching bases. Germline CDR1 reads LGHNA; CDR2 reads YNFKEQ. Trimming shortened V by 4 bases and J by 4 bases, and 19 bases separated the two germline ends. This CDR3 has 16 residues.